The T cell receptor beta chain under discussion was sequenced for a study of cytomegalovirus exposure and HLA in healthy donors. Germline CDR1 SGHDT, CDR2 YYEEEE. The length of the CDR3 is 13 residues. V was cut by 4 bases and J by 10 bases, with 17 bases left in between. Both 60 Vbeta primers and 13 Jbeta primers went into the PCR. TCRdb's table, derived via immunoSEQ multiplex PCR, lists solely in-frame clones and lacks some. Of under 5,500 clones listed, roughly 80% are singletons. Sequencing used PBMCs. The receptor was isolated from a woman in her 40s in good health and CMV-seropositive. The rearrangement links TRBV5-6 to TRBJ1-1, with a weak D call TRBD1 (6 bases). The CDR3 reads CASSLRNPRGAFF. DNA of the CDR3: TGTGCCAGCAGCCTCCGAAACCCCAGGGGAGCTTTCTTT.